Shown below are 28 T cell receptor beta chains from a single sample sequenced in a study of blood T cell repertoires in COVID-19. Sequencing was performed with immunoSEQ multiplex PCR; in TCRdb, only in-frame clones are kept and a portion is missing. The top ten hold about 3.6% of the sample, which has 100,000 to 150,000 clones, around 87% seen once. The sample comprised peripheral blood. The receptor set was obtained from a woman aged 55-70 years with acute or convalescent COVID-19.

The CDR3 reads CASSPEDSNQPQHF. CDR3 DNA: TGTGCCAGCTCACCAGAGGATAGCAATCAGCCCCAGCATTTT. The chain links TRBV18 to TRBJ1-5; unclear D gene. Trimming removed 2 bases from V and 0 bases from J, with 5 bases in between. The CDR3 is made up of 14 amino acids. The germline V gene encodes CDR1 KGHSH and CDR2 LQKENI.

The rearrangement links TRBV27 to TRBJ2-1; weak D call: TRBD2 (5 bases). The CDR3 is made up of 15 amino acids. The V gene lost 2 bases and the J gene lost 13 bases, with 21 bases spanning the gap. Germline assignment: CDR1 MNHEY and CDR2 SMNVEV (reference sequence). CDR3 sequence (DNA): TGTGCCAGCAGTTTAACTTTCTACGGTAGCGTATCCCAGTTCTTC. This codes for CASSLTFYGSVSQFF.

The chain is built from TRBV19 and TRBJ2-2; 9 bases align to TRBD2. CDR3 size: 16 residues. Germline loops: CDR1 LNHDA, CDR2 SQIVND (reference sequence). J was trimmed by 5 bases and V by 7 bases; bases with no gene match: 11. The CDR3 region is CASKVGGSGSTGELFF. In DNA, the CDR3 is TGTGCCAGTAAAGTAGGAGGTAGCGGGAGTACCGGGGAGCTGTTTTTT.

The chain links TRBV5-1 to TRBJ1-4; D not certain. CDR1 and CDR2 (germline): SGHRS, YFSETQ. The CDR3 is 14 residues long. The germline V and J ends were trimmed by 1 base and 0 bases, with 4 bases remaining between them. The DNA for the CDR3 is TGCGCCAGCAGCTTGACTGCAACTAATGAAAAACTGTTTTTT. This gives the protein CASSLTATNEKLFF. Full variable domain (missing parts from reference TRBV5-1 and TRBJ1-4): KAGVTQTPRYLIKTRGQQVTLSCSPISGHRSVSWYQQTPGQGLQFLFEYFSETQRNKGNFPGRFSGRQFSNSRSEMNVSTLELGDSALYLCASSLTATNEKLFFGSGTQLSVL.

This clone has more than one count but fewer than ten. V is TRBV3-1 (or the pseudogene TRBV3-2) and J is TRBJ1-2; 7 bases align to TRBD1. V lost 3 bases, J lost 8 bases, and 3 bases stayed unmatched. The length of the CDR3 is 12 residues. CDR1 LGHDT and CDR2 YNNKEL come from the germline V gene (reference sequence). The CDR3 DNA is TGTGCCAGCAGCCAGGGACAGAGGGGCTACACCTTC. Translated, it gives CASSQGQRGYTF.

In regard to this clone: The DNA is left out, because the CDR3 cannot be placed on it with certainty; the CDR3 is given as TCRdb lists it. The chain recombines TRBV5-1 with TRBJ2-1; no check of the table's D call, TRBD2, against the DNA was made. Germline-derived CDR1 and CDR2 are SGHRS and YFSETQ. The CDR3 sequence runs 14 residues, both termini included. This CDR3 is CASSFGSGSDEQFF.

The chain has TRBV27 and TRBJ1-6; a possible D gene is TRBD1 (5 bases). V was trimmed by 5 bases and J by 9 bases, leaving 11 bases between them. Looked up from germline, CDR1 is MNHEY and CDR2 is SMNVEV (reference sequence). CDR3 length: 13 residues. The CDR3 sequence: CASSPPGGSPLHF. CDR3 coding DNA: TGTGCCAGCAGTCCGCCCGGGGGTTCACCCCTCCACTTT.

The V and J genes are TRBV29-1 and TRBJ1-5, with 7 bases lining up with TRBD1. Germline V CDR1 and CDR2: SQVTM, ANQGSEA. The CDR3 sequence is 14 residues long. V lost 3 bases, J lost 1 base, and 3 bases stayed unmatched. In nucleotides, the CDR3 is TGCAGCGTTGAGGCAGGGGGAAGCAATCAGCCCCAGCATTTT. It specifies CSVEAGGSNQPQHF.

Comment on this clone: The identical CDR3 is also encoded by other nucleotide sequences in the sample. The chain carries TRBV27 and TRBJ2-1; the match to TRBD2 covers 12 bases. The germline V gene encodes CDR1 MNHEY and CDR2 SMNVEV (reference sequence). This CDR3 spans 14 amino acids. Unmatched junction bases numbered 2, after V lost 5 bases and J lost 6 bases. CDR3 DNA: TGTGCCAGCAGTAGACTAGCGGGGGTCAATGAGCAGTTCTTC. Protein product: CASSRLAGVNEQFF.

This sequence joins TRBV3-1 (or the pseudogene TRBV3-2) and TRBJ2-3; D ambiguous. Germline loops: CDR1 LGHDT, CDR2 YNNKEL (reference sequence). Deletions cut 4 bases from V and 5 bases from J, with 19 bases between. This CDR3 has 16 residues. The CDR3 DNA sequence: TGTGCCAGCAGCCGAGTCCATCCAAAGCGTGGAGATACGCAGTATTTT. This sequence encodes CASSRVHPKRGDTQYF.

The rearrangement uses TRBV19 and TRBJ1-4; D unclear. The V end lost 3 bases, the J end lost 7 bases, and 18 bases lay between the germline ends. The CDR3 consists of 16 residues. Germline CDR1 LNHDA, CDR2 SQIVND (reference sequence). This CDR3 reads CASSIPAGGVFEKLFF. DNA for the CDR3: TGTGCCAGTAGTATCCCCGCCGGCGGGGTTTTTGAAAAACTGTTTTTT.

The CDR3 DNA sequence: TGTGCCAGCAGATTCGGGGCCTACAATGAGCAGTTCTTC. Protein sequence: CASRFGAYNEQFF. The genes are TRBV2 and TRBJ2-1; D possibly corresponds to TRBD2 (5 bases). The V gene's germline CDR1 is SNHLY and CDR2 FYNNEI. V was clipped by 6 bases and J by 2 bases, with 8 bases between them. There are 13 residues in the CDR3.

This clone occurred once. The CDR3 bases are TGTGCCTGGAGTGTGCAGGCGGGAAAGCCCCAGCATTTT. Translating it yields CAWSVQAGKPQHF. V is TRBV30 and J is TRBJ1-5; D ambiguous. V was trimmed by 0 bases and J by 8 bases, leaving 11 bases between them. The CDR3 extends over 13 amino acids. Per germline, CDR1 GTSNPN and CDR2 SVGIG (reference sequence).

This sequence joins TRBV2 and TRBJ2-3; possibly TRBD2 for D (6 bases). Trimming removed 0 bases at V and 4 bases at J, with 11 bases between. The CDR3 contains 15 residues. Germline CDR1 and CDR2: SNHLY and FYNNEI. The chain's CDR3 is CASSEALPGADTQYF. The CDR3 region has the DNA TGTGCCAGCAGTGAAGCGCTTCCGGGGGCAGATACGCAGTATTTT.

The CDR3 loop reads CASSLPTSGRETQYF. The CDR3, as DNA: TGTGCCAGCAGCCTACCCACTAGCGGGCGAGAGACCCAGTACTTC. The chain uses TRBV3-1 (or the pseudogene TRBV3-2) and TRBJ2-5; 9 bases map to TRBD2. Germline CDR1 and CDR2: LGHDT and YNNKEL (reference sequence). The CDR3 runs to 15 residues. Trimming took 4 bases from V and 4 from J; bases not matched to a gene: 7.

The genes are TRBV14 and TRBJ2-3; D perhaps matches TRBD2 (5 bases). The germline V and J ends were trimmed by 1 base and 7 bases, with 18 bases remaining between them. Per germline, CDR1 SGHDN and CDR2 FVKESK. The CDR3 length is 16 residues. CDR3 nucleotide sequence: TGTGCCAGCAGCCAAGGTCTAGCCACCCTCCGGAATACGCAGTATTTT. The encoded protein is CASSQGLATLRNTQYF.

This chain uses TRBV27 with TRBJ1-2; D gene uncertain. Germline lookup yields CDR1 MNHEY and CDR2 SMNVEV (reference sequence). The CDR3 covers 14 residues. V shed 8 bases and J shed 4 bases, with 17 bases lying between them. CDR3 loop: CASVSGIPPYGYTF. In DNA, the CDR3 is TGTGCCAGCGTCTCAGGAATCCCCCCCTATGGCTACACCTTC.

The chain joins TRBV5-4 to TRBJ2-7; 10 nucleotides agree with TRBD2. J was trimmed by 5 bases and V by 0 bases; bases with no gene match: 11. The CDR3 totals 17 residues. Per the germline V gene, CDR1 is SGHNT and CDR2 is YYREEE (reference sequence). The CDR3 loop is CASSLGSGLAYRNEQYF. In nucleotides, the CDR3 is TGTGCCAGCAGCTTGGGGTCGGGACTAGCGTATAGGAACGAGCAGTACTTC.

This chain's CDR3 is CASSPLGLAGGEEQFF. As DNA, the CDR3 is TGTGCCAGCAGTCCCCTCGGACTAGCGGGAGGGGAAGAGCAGTTCTTC. The chain recombines TRBV27 with TRBJ2-1; 15 bases fit TRBD2. The CDR3 loop spans 16 amino acids. V shed 5 bases, J shed 10 bases, and the junction held 9 bases outside the gene matches. Germline V gene sequence: CDR1 MNHEY, CDR2 SMNVEV (reference sequence).

The gene calls are TRBV5-1 and TRBJ2-1; 12 nucleotides match TRBD2. Germline loops: CDR1 SGHRS, CDR2 YFSETQ. After removal of 2 bases from V and 7 bases from J, the junction contained 4 bases not matched to a gene. The CDR3 spans 15 residues. The CDR3 DNA is TGCGCCAGCAGCTTTCTAGCGGGAGGGGGGAATGAGCAGTTCTTC. Protein: CASSFLAGGGNEQFF.

The rearrangement links TRBV19 to TRBJ1-2; tentative D call: TRBD1 (5 bases). From germline, CDR1 is LNHDA and CDR2 SQIVND (reference sequence). V lost 3 bases and J 3 bases, leaving 14 bases between the germline ends. The CDR3 loop spans 15 amino acids. CDR3 coding DNA: TGTGCCAGTAGTATTTGGGCAGGGTCTGACTATGGCTACACCTTC. This codes for CASSIWAGSDYGYTF.

This chain uses TRBV18 with TRBJ1-5; D may be TRBD1 (5 bases). Trimming pared 3 bases from V and 5 bases from J, leaving 14 bases between. The CDR3 is 15 residues long. The germline V gene has CDR1 KGHSH and CDR2 LQKENI. The CDR3 sequence is CASSPSRAGDQPQHF. CDR3 nucleotide sequence: TGTGCCAGCTCACCCTCGCGTGCGGGGGATCAGCCCCAGCATTTT.

Comment on this clone: At one end, the junction sequence differs from germline, possibly due to a read error. The gene calls are TRBV28 and TRBJ1-2; a weak D match, TRBD1 (5 bases). Germline assignment: CDR1 MDHEN and CDR2 SYDVKM. This CDR3 is 16 amino acids long. CDR3 DNA: TGTGCCAGCAGTTTATTCCGTTCAGGGCCTAACTCTGGCTACACCTTC. Its protein is CASSLFRSGPNSGYTF.

The chain has TRBV2 and TRBJ2-3; D perhaps matches TRBD2 (6 bases). The CDR3 has 11 amino acids. From germline, CDR1 is SNHLY and CDR2 FYNNEI. CDR3 bases: TGTGGGGAGGTACACACAGATACGCAGTATTTT. Protein product: CGEVHTDTQYF.

This clone is a singleton in its sample. The rearrangement joins TRBV7-7 to TRBJ2-7; 7 bases are shared with TRBD1. CDR1 is SSHAT, CDR2 FNYEAQ, per germline (reference sequence). This CDR3 spans 13 amino acids. CDR3 residues: CASSSDRTYEQYV. In nucleotides, the CDR3 is TGTGCTAGCAGCTCGGACAGGACCTACGAGCAGTACGTC.

V gene TRBV2 combines with J gene TRBJ1-6, with D uncertain. The germline V gene encodes CDR1 SNHLY and CDR2 FYNNEI. The V end lost 5 bases, the J end lost 9 bases, and 14 bases lay between the germline ends. This CDR3 is 14 amino acids long. This chain's CDR3 is CASSSGARFSPLHF. The DNA for the CDR3 is TGTGCCAGCAGTTCTGGAGCCAGATTTTCACCCCTCCACTTT.

The chain carries TRBV3-1 (or the pseudogene TRBV3-2) and TRBJ1-1; D is perhaps TRBD1 (5 bases). The CDR3 is made up of 14 amino acids. V lost 7 bases, J lost 2 bases, and 14 bases lay in between. The germline CDR1 and CDR2 sequences are LGHDT and YNNKEL (reference sequence). Here the CDR3 DNA reads TGTGCCAGCACCCCAGGGTGGGAAAACACTGAAGCTTTCTTT. Translation gives CASTPGWENTEAFF.

The chain carries TRBV27 and TRBJ1-2, with D tentatively TRBD1 (6 bases). CDR1 is MNHEY and CDR2 is SMNVEV in the germline V gene (reference sequence). V was clipped by 2 bases and J by 8 bases, with 12 bases between them. This CDR3 is 13 amino acids long. CDR3 protein: CASSLGPGTGYTF. CDR3 nucleotides: TGTGCCAGCAGTTTAGGACCAGGGACAGGCTACACCTTC.